This T cell receptor (beta chain) was found in a study of beta chain features in type 1 diabetes. Overall study results and limits: HLA effects on TCRB rearrangement stayed unresolved here. TCRB repertoires of naive, central memory and Treg cells appeared more similar among patients than among healthy donors.

Germline CDR1 reads SGHRS; CDR2 reads YFSETQ. The length of the CDR3 is 17 residues. The ends lost 4 bases at V and 3 bases at J; junction bases unmatched: 15. Sorted populations all had greater than 95% purity. Every bit of the isolated RNA underwent reverse transcription, so sequencing read expressed TCRB transcripts. Clones were read by immunoSEQ multiplex PCR, and TCRdb kept only the in-frame ones, dropping some. The sample lists 130,000 to 150,000 clones, under 11% occurring once. A remark on this clone: Its antigen is undetermined.

The rearrangement links TRBV5-1 to TRBJ2-5; 7 nucleotides line up with TRBD2. This sequence originates from a man between 18 and 29 years old in good health. Specimen: naive CD4+ T cells from blood. As DNA, the CDR3 is TGCGCCAGCAGCCGAACCCCCGTTAGGGCGGGGGAAGAGACCCAGTACTTC. Its translation is CASSRTPVRAGEETQYF.